The clone carrying this TCR beta chain appeared many times. The V gene's germline CDR1 is SEHNR and CDR2 FQNEAQ (reference sequence). With 8 bases removed from V and 3 bases from J, the gap between germline ends came to 12 bases. The CDR3 loop spans 13 amino acids. Assay: immunoSEQ multiplex PCR; the TCRdb copy retains only in-frame clones and omits some. The sample lists over 120,000 clones, about 80% occurring once. The entry originates in a study of blood T cell repertoires in COVID-19. The chain couples TRBV7-9 to TRBJ2-3; perhaps TRBD1 as D (6 bases). The sequence derives from a man in his forties or fifties who had recovered from COVID-19. The material sequenced was PBMCs or T cells enriched from blood (not recorded which). CDR3 residues: CASSTGGTDTQYF. The CDR3 DNA reads TGTGCCAGCTCGACAGGTGGGACAGATACGCAGTATTTT.